This T cell receptor (beta chain) was identified during a study of T cell responses to AZD1222 COVID-19 vaccine. Trimming removed 5 bases from V and 1 base from J, with 11 bases in between. Germline lookup yields CDR1 SEHNR and CDR2 FQNEAQ (reference sequence). The CDR3 sequence is 14 residues long. The assay was immunoSEQ multiplex PCR, and TCRdb's table has in-frame clones only and misses some. The table records some 84,000 clones, around 85% of them present only once. The sequencing used peripheral blood, collected 28 days after the second AZD1222 dose. The receptor was isolated from an adult who received the AZD1222 COVID-19 vaccine. V usage is TRBV7-9 and J usage is TRBJ1-1, with D perhaps matching TRBD1 (6 bases). Here the CDR3 reads CASSQGFWNTEAFF. The CDR3 DNA is TGTGCCAGCAGCCAGGGGTTTTGGAACACTGAAGCTTTCTTT.